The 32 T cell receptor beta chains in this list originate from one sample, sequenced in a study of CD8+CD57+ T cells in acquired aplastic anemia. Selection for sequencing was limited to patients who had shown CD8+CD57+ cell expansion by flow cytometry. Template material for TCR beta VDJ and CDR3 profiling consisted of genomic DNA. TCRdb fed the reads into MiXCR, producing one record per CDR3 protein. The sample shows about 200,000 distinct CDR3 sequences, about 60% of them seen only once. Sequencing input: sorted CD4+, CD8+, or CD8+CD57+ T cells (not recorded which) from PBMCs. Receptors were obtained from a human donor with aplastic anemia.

This chain's CDR3 is CAISELGGSGANVLTF. CDR3 coding DNA: TGTGCCATCAGTGAGTTGGGCGGCTCTGGGGCCAACGTCCTGACTTTC. The genes are TRBV10-3 and TRBJ2-6; D remains unclear. CDR1 and CDR2 (germline): ENHRY, SYGVKD. Trimming took off 1 base at V and 0 bases at J, with 7 bases between the two ends. The CDR3 length is 16 residues.

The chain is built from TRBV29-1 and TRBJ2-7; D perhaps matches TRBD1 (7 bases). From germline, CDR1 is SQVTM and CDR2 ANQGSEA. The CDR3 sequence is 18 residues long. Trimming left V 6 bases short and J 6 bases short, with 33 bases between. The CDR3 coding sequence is TGCAGCGTCCAGGGGGGAGAAGGACGGCCCCAAGCGGTACGCGAGCAGTACTTC. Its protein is CSVQGGEGRPQAVREQYF.

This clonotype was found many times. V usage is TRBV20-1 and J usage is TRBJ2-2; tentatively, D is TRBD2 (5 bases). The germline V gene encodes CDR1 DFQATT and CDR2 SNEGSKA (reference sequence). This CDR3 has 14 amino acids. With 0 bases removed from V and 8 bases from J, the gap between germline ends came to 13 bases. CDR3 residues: CSARDLYGNGELFF. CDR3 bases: TGCAGTGCTAGAGATCTTTACGGGAATGGGGAGCTGTTTTTT.

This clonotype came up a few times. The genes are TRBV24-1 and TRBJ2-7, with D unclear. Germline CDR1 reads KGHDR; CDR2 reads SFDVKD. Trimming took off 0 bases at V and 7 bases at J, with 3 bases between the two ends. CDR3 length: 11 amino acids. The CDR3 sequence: CATSDLDEQYF. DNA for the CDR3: TGTGCCACCAGTGATTTGGATGAGCAGTACTTC.

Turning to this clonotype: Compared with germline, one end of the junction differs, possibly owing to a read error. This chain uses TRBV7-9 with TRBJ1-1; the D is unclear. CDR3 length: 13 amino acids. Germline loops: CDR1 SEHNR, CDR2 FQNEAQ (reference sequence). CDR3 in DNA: TGTGCCAGCAGATTAGGCAGATTCGGTGAAGCTTTCTTT. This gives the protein CASRLGRFGEAFF.

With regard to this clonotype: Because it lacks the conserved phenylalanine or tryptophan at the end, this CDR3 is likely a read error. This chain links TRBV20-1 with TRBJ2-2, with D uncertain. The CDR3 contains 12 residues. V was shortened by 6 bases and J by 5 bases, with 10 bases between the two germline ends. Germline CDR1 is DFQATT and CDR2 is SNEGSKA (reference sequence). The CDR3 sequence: CSASGKTGELFL. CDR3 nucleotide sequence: TGCAGTGCGTCAGGCAAGACCGGGGAGCTGTTTCTT.

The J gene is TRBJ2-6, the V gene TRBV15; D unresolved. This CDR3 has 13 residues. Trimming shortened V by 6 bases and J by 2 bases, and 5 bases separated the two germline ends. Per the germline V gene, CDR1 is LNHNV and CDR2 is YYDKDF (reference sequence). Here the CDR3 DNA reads TGTGCCACCAGGGGTGCTGGGGCCAACGTCCTGACTTTC. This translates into CATRGAGANVLTF.

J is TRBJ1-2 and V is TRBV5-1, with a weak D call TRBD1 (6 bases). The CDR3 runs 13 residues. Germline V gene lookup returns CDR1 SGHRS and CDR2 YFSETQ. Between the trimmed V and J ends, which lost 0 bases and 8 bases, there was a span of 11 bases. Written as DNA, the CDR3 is TGCGCCAGCAGCTTGGCGGCAGGGGACGGCTACACCTTC. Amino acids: CASSLAAGDGYTF.

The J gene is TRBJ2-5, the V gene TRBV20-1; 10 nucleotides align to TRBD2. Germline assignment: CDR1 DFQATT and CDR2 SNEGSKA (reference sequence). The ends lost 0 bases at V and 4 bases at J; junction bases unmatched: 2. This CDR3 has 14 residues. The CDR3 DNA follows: TGCAGTGCTAGAGATGCTAGCGGGGGAGAGACCCAGTACTTC. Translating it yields CSARDASGGETQYF.

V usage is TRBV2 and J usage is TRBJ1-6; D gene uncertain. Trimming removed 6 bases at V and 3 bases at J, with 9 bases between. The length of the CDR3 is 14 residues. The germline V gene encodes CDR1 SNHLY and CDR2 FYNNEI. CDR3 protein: CASSLTDYNSPLHF. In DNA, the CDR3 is TGTGCCAGCAGCTTAACCGACTATAATTCACCCCTCCACTTT. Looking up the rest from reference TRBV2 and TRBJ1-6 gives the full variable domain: EPEVTQTPSHQVTQMGQEVILRCVPISNHLYFYWYRQILGQKVEFLVSFYNNEISEKSEIFDDQFSVERPDGSNFTLKIRSTKLEDSAMYFCASSLTDYNSPLHFGNGTRLTVT.

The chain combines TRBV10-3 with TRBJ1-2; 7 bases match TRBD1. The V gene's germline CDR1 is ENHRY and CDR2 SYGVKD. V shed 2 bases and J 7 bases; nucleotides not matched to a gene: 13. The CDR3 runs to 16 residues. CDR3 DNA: TGTGCCATCAGTGAGGTGGGACAGCCCTGGGGAACTGGCTACACCTTC. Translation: CAISEVGQPWGTGYTF.

The CDR3 nucleotides are TGTGCCAGCAGCCCTCCCGACTACGAGCAGTACTTC. Translating it yields CASSPPDYEQYF. This chain joins TRBV7-2 and TRBJ2-7, with no clear D. The CDR3 covers 12 residues. The V gene's germline CDR1 is SGHTA and CDR2 FQGNSA. V was cut by 5 bases and J by 3 bases, with 8 bases left in between.

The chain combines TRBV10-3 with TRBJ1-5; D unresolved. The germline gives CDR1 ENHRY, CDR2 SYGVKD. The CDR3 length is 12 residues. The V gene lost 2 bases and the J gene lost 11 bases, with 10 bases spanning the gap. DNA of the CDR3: TGTGCCATCAGTGAGAATAGGTTGACCCAGCATTTT. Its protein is CAISENRLTQHF.

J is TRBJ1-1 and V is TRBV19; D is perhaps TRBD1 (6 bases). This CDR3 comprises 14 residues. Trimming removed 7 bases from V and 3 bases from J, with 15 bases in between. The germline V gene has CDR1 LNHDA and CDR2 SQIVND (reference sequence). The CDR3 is CASNPGPGDTEAFF. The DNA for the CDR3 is TGTGCCAGTAATCCGGGTCCAGGGGACACTGAAGCTTTCTTT.

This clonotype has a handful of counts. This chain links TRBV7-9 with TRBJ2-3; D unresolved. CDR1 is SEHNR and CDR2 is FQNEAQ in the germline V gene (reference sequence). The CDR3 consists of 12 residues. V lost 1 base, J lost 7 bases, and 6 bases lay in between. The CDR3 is CASSLVGHTQYF. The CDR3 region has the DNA TGTGCCAGCAGCTTAGTCGGGCATACGCAGTATTTT.

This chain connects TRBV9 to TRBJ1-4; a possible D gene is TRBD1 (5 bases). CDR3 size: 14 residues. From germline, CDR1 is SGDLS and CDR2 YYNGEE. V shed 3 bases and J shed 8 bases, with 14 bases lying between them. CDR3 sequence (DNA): TGTGCCAGCAGCGACCAGGGTGCTGGGGAAAAACTGTTTTTT. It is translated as CASSDQGAGEKLFF.

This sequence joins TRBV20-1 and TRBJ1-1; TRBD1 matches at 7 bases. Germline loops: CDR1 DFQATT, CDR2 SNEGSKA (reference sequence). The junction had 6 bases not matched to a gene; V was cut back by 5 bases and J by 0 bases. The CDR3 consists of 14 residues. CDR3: CSAASTGMNTEAFF. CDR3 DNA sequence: TGCAGTGCTGCGTCGACAGGGATGAACACTGAAGCTTTCTTT.

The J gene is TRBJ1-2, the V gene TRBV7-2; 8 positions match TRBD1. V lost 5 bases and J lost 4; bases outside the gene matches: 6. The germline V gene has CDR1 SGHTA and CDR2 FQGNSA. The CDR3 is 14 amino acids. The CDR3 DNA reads TGTGCCAGCAGCGCACAGGGGGTGTCCTATGGCTACACCTTC. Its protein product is CASSAQGVSYGYTF.

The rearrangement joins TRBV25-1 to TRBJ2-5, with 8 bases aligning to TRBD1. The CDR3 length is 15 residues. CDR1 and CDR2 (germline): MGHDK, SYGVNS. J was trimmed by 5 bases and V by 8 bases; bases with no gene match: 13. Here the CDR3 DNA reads TGTGCCAGCTGGAGCAACACAGGGGGACGGGAGACCCAGTACTTC. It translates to CASWSNTGGRETQYF.

CDR3 in DNA: TGTGCCAGTAAGGCTGGAAACACCATATATTTT. Residues: CASKAGNTIYF. J is TRBJ1-3 and V is TRBV19; D remains ambiguous. Trimming pared 7 bases from V and 2 bases from J, leaving 3 bases between. CDR1 and CDR2 (germline): LNHDA, SQIVND (reference sequence). This CDR3 has 11 amino acids.

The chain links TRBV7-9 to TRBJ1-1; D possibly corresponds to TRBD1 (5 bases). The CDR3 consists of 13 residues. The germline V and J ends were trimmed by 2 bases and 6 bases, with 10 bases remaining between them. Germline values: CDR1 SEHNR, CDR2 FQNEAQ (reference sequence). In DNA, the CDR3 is TGTGCCAGCAGCTTAAGACAGTTGCCTGAAGCTTTCTTT. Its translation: CASSLRQLPEAFF.

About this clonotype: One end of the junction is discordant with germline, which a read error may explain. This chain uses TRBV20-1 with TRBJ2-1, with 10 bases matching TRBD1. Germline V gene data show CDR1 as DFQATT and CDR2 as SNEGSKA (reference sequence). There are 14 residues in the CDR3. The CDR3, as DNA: TGCAGTGCTAGACGAGACAGGGGGCGAAATGAGCAGCTCTTC. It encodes CSARRDRGRNEQLF.

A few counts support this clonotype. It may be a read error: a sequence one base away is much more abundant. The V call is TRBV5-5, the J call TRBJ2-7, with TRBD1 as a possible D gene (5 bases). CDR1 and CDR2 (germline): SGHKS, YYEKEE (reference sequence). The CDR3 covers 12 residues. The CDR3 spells CASSLGGAEPYF. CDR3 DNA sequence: TGTGCCAGCAGCTTGGGTGGGGCCGAGCCGTACTTC.

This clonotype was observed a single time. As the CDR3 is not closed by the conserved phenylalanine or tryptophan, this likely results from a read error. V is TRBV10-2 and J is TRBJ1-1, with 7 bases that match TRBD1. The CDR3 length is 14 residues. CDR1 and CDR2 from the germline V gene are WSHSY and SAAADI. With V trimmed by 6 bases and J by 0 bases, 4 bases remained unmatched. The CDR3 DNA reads TGCGCCAGCAGGGGACAGAGGCTGAACACTGAAGCTTTCCTT. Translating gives CASRGQRLNTEAFL.

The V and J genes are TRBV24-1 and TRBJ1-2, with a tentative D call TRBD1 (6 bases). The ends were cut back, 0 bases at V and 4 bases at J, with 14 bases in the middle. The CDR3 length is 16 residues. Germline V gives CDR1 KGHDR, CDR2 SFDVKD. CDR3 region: CATSDLGRGHLYGYTF. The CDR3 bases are TGTGCCACCAGTGATTTGGGCAGGGGCCACCTCTATGGCTACACCTTC.

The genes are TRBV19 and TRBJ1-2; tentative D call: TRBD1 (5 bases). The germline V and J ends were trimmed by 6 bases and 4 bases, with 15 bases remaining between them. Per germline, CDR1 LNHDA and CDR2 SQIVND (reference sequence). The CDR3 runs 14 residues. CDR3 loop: CASSYSGRSYGYTF. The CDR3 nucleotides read TGTGCCAGTAGCTACTCGGGACGTTCCTATGGCTACACCTTC.

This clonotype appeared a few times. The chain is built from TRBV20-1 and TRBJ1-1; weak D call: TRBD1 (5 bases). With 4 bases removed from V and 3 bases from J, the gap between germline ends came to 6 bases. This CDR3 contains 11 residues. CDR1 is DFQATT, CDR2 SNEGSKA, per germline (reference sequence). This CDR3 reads CSATQDTEAFF. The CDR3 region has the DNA TGCAGTGCTACACAGGACACTGAAGCTTTCTTT.

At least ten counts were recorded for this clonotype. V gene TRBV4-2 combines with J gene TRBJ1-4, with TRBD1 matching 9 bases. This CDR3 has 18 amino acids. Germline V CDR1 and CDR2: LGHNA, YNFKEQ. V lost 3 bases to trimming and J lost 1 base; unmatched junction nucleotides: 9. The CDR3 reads CASSHTNRGLITNEKLFF. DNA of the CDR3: TGTGCCAGCAGCCACACCAACAGGGGGCTTATAACTAATGAAAAACTGTTTTTT.

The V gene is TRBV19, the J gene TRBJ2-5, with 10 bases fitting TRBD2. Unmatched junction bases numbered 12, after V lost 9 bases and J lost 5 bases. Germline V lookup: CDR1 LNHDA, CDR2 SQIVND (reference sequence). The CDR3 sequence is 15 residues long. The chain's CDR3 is CASSLGLARGETQYF. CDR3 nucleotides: TGTGCCAGCAGCTTGGGACTAGCGCGAGGGGAGACCCAGTACTTC.

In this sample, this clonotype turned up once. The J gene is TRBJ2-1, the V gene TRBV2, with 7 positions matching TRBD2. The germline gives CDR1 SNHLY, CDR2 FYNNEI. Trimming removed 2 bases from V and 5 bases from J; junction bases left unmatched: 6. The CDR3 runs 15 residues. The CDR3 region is CASSEWGGPNNEQFF. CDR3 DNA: TGTGCCAGCAGTGAATGGGGAGGGCCTAACAATGAGCAGTTCTTC.

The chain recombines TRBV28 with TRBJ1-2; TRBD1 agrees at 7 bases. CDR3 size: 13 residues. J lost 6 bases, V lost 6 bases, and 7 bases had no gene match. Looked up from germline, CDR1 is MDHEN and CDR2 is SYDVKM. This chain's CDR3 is CASRIDRADGYTF. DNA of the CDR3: TGTGCCAGCAGGATTGACAGGGCGGATGGCTACACCTTC.

CDR3: CASTPTGARNTIYF. The CDR3 DNA sequence: TGTGCCAGTACTCCGACAGGGGCGAGAAACACCATATATTTT. The chain carries TRBV19 and TRBJ1-3, with 8 positions matching TRBD1. J was trimmed by 5 bases and V by 7 bases; bases with no gene match: 7. CDR3 length: 14 residues. Germline values: CDR1 LNHDA, CDR2 SQIVND (reference sequence).